This T cell receptor (beta chain) comes out of a study of cytomegalovirus exposure and HLA in healthy donors. Notes on the study in general: There were reportedly fewer N-insertions in an Asian-associated ancestry cluster than the approximately 640-donor mean, in a later analysis. Previously analyzed data showed that most TCR beta V segments were productive at a frequency of about 87% or about 30%.

Amplification used 60 Vbeta primers and 13 Jbeta primers. Profiling relied on immunoSEQ multiplex PCR, and the TCRdb table lists in-frame clones only, not all of them. The sample lists roughly 80,000 clones, approximately 70% occurring once. Of note for this clone: Its antigen remains unknown.

Unmatched junction bases numbered 8, after V lost 4 bases and J lost 0 bases. The CDR3 spans 15 residues. Germline V gene lookup returns CDR1 GTSNPN and CDR2 SVGIG (reference sequence). The origin of this receptor is a man between 60 and 75 years old in good health and CMV-seropositive. The sequenced sample was PBMCs. This sequence joins TRBV30 and TRBJ2-5, with 7 bases identical to TRBD2. DNA for the CDR3: TGTGCCTGGAAAAAGTGGCTAGCGGACCAAGAGACCCAGTACTTC. This encodes CAWKKWLADQETQYF.